These T cell receptor beta chains were read from a single sample in a study of blood T cell repertoires in COVID-19. The data were produced by immunoSEQ multiplex PCR, yet TCRdb's version contains in-frame clones alone and is incomplete. The table includes 360,000 or so clones, 80% to 85% detected once. Input material: PBMCs or T cells enriched from blood (not recorded which). All receptors derive from a woman aged 50 to 60 who had recovered from COVID-19. Both conserved end residues are part of each CDR3. The order of the fields is D gene, V gene, J gene, CDR3 length, clone size, CDR3 protein, CDR3 DNA. D genes are given only for firm matches. Rows may omit the clone size; those that give it use once, few, many or a size class.

D: NA; V: TRBV7-9; J: TRBJ1-4; length: 16; size: NA; CDR3: CASSSGVFGANEKLFF; DNA: TGTGCCAGCAGCTCCGGGGTATTCGGGGCTAATGAAAAACTGTTTTTT
D: TRBD1; V: TRBV11-3; J: TRBJ1-2; length: 14; size: NA; CDR3: CASSKKQGAQNYTF; DNA: TGTGCCAGCAGCAAAAAACAGGGGGCGCAAAACTACACCTTC
D: NA; V: TRBV4-1; J: TRBJ1-1; length: 15; size: NA; CDR3: CASSQQEDLGSEAFF; DNA: TGCGCCAGCAGCCAACAGGAAGATCTGGGCTCTGAAGCTTTCTTT
D: TRBD2; V: TRBV7-3; J: TRBJ2-1; length: 16; size: NA; CDR3: CASSLAGTSGQDEQFF; DNA: TGTGCCAGCAGCTTGGCCGGGACTAGCGGCCAGGATGAGCAGTTCTTC
D: NA; V: TRBV24-1; J: TRBJ2-3; length: 13; size: NA; CDR3: CATSDPTADTQYF; DNA: TGTGCCACCAGTGATCCTACGGCAGATACGCAGTATTTT
D: NA; V: TRBV13; J: TRBJ1-2; length: 18; size: few; CDR3: CASSLVGLGWPSGYGYTF; DNA: TGTGCCAGCAGCTTAGTTGGCCTTGGGTGGCCTTCGGGCTATGGCTACACCTTC
D: TRBD2; V: TRBV6-5; J: TRBJ2-2; length: 16; size: NA; CDR3: CASSYSGTSWGRELFF; DNA: TGTGCCAGCAGTTATTCCGGGACTAGCTGGGGGCGGGAGCTGTTTTTT
D: NA; V: TRBV4-1; J: TRBJ1-1; length: 17; size: NA; CDR3: CASSHPTGSTGRTEAFF; DNA: TGCGCCAGCAGCCACCCTACCGGGTCCACTGGTAGAACTGAAGCTTTCTTT
D: TRBD1; V: TRBV10-3; J: TRBJ2-1; length: 13; size: NA; CDR3: CAHTPGQPNEQFF; DNA: TGTGCCCACACTCCGGGACAGCCTAATGAGCAGTTCTTC
D: TRBD1; V: TRBV4-2; J: TRBJ1-6; length: 14; size: NA; CDR3: CASSPGTVIGPLHF; DNA: TGTGCCAGCAGCCCAGGGACAGTCATTGGACCCCTCCACTTT
D: TRBD1; V: TRBV10-3; J: TRBJ1-5; length: 13; size: NA; CDR3: CAISAGQNQPQHF; DNA: TGTGCCATCAGTGCGGGACAGAATCAGCCCCAGCATTTT
D: NA; V: TRBV6-5; J: TRBJ1-6; length: 16; size: NA; CDR3: CASSYSSGTTGSPLHF; DNA: TGTGCCAGCAGTTACTCGTCCGGAACGACAGGATCACCCCTCCACTTT
D: TRBD1; V: TRBV19; J: TRBJ1-2; length: 14; size: NA; CDR3: CASTTTGGGYGYTF; DNA: TGTGCCAGTACCACGACAGGGGGCGGCTATGGCTACACCTTC